The present T cell receptor (beta chain) was sequenced within a study of technical replicates of blood from four donors. Germline CDR1 reads LNHDA; CDR2 reads SQIVND (reference sequence). This CDR3 has 14 amino acids. The junction had 12 bases not matched to a gene; V was cut back by 10 bases and J by 8 bases. This clone was observed once. Here immunoSEQ multiplex PCR was the method, and the copy in TCRdb shows in-frame clones only, minus some. The sample holds approximately 79,000 clones, around 96% seen once. V is TRBV19 and J is TRBJ1-5, with 9 bases that match TRBD1. Source material: T cells isolated from PBMCs. This TCR was recovered from a human donor in good health. This chain's CDR3 is CAIWTGVFEEPQHF. For the CDR3, the DNA is TGTGCCATATGGACAGGGGTGTTCGAGGAGCCCCAGCATTTT.